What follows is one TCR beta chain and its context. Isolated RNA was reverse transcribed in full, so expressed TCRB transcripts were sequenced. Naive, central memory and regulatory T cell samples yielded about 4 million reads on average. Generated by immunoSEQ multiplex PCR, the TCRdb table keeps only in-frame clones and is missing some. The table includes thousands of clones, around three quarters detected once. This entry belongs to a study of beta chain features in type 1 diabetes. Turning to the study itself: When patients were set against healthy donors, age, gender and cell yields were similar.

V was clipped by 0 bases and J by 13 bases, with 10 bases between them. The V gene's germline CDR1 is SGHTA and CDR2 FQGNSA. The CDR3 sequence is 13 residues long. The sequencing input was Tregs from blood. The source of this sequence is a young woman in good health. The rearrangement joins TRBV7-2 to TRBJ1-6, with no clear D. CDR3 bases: TGTGCCAGCAGCTTAGCACTTAACCTCCCCCTCCACTTT. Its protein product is CASSLALNLPLHF.